Each of the 6 T cell receptor beta chains below was sequenced from the same sample in a study of T cell repertoires in cytomegalovirus infection (dated by TCRdb to between 2018 and 2021). Their cognate antigens are unknown. This sample was sequenced with an Illumina HiSeq 1500. TCRdb trimmed the raw reads at Q25, called clones with MiXCR and kept productive beta chains. Duplicate CDR3 protein sequences are folded into a single record with the most common DNA and genes. The sample table records about half a million distinct CDR3 sequences; more than 30% of these occur just once. The ten largest clones capture roughly a sixth of the sample. The treatment or condition label, as the study defines it: in vitro stimulation with specific CMV peptide epitopes to enrich CMV-specific T cells. The sequencing used cultured PBMCs, collected from culture after CMV antigen stimulation. Source of these receptors: a human donor in good health (CMV status not recorded). Some clones in this sample may be carry-over from other donors' samples.

The V gene is TRBV6-8, the J gene TRBJ1-1, with D unclear. CDR3 length: 14 residues. Germline values: CDR1 MNHGY, CDR2 SAAAGT. Trimming removed 7 bases from V and 0 bases from J, with 12 bases in between. CDR3 bases: TGTGCCAGCAAACTACAGAGCGTGAACACTGAAGCTTTCTTT. Amino acids: CASKLQSVNTEAFF.

This clonotype was counted a few times. V gene TRBV12-3 or TRBV12-4 combines with J gene TRBJ1-1; weak D call: TRBD1 (6 bases). The CDR3 loop spans 13 amino acids. With 8 bases removed from V and 1 base from J, the gap between germline ends came to 11 bases. CDR3 bases: TGTGCCAGCGGACAGCGGGCGAACACTGAAGCTTTCTTT. Translated, it gives CASGQRANTEAFF.

As to this clonotype: A read error is possible here, since a much larger clone lies one base away. This sequence joins TRBV7-2 and TRBJ1-5; 7 nucleotides agree with TRBD1. J was trimmed by 9 bases and V by 2 bases; bases with no gene match: 7. The CDR3 is 14 residues long. Germline V gives CDR1 SGHTA, CDR2 FQGNSA. This CDR3 is CASSLRTGDRPQHF. The CDR3 DNA is TGTGCCAGCAGCTTAAGGACAGGCGATCGGCCCCAGCATTTT.

This clonotype appeared many times. The chain uses TRBV7-2 and TRBJ1-5, with 9 nucleotides matching TRBD1. The CDR3 consists of 17 residues. The V gene end was trimmed by 1 base and the J gene end by 1 base; junction bases not matched to a gene: 5. The germline V gene has CDR1 SGHTA and CDR2 FQGNSA. The CDR3, as DNA: TGTGCCAGCAGCTTAGGGACAGGGGATGTAAGCAATCAGCCCCAGCATTTT. This codes for CASSLGTGDVSNQPQHF. Full variable domain (outside the CDR3, taken from reference TRBV7-2 and TRBJ1-5): GAGVSQSPSNKVTEKGKDVELRCDPISGHTALYWYRQSLGQGLEFLIYFQGNSAPDKSGLPSDRFSAERTGGSVSTLTIQRTQQEDSAVYLCASSLGTGDVSNQPQHFGDGTRLSIL.

This clonotype was recorded at least ten times. The chain carries TRBV7-6 and TRBJ2-3; 12 bases line up with TRBD2. The CDR3 contains 17 residues. Trimming removed 5 bases from V and 0 bases from J; junction bases left unmatched: 6. In germline, CDR1 is SGHVS, CDR2 FNYEAQ. The chain's CDR3 is CASSPGLAGSSTDTQYF. CDR3 coding DNA: TGTGCCAGCAGCCCCGGACTAGCGGGATCTAGCACAGATACGCAGTATTTT.

The chain is built from TRBV24-1 and TRBJ2-2, with 7 nucleotides matching TRBD2. V dropped 9 bases and J dropped 1; count of bases not matched to a gene: 1. Germline V gene sequence: CDR1 KGHDR, CDR2 SFDVKD. This CDR3 has 13 amino acids. CDR3 sequence: CATAGENTGELFF. The CDR3, as DNA: TGTGCCACCGCGGGGGAGAACACCGGGGAGCTGTTTTTT.